This T cell receptor beta chain was captured by sequencing in a study of OX40 agonist ivuxolimab in advanced cancers. Regarding the study in general: Ivuxolimab, which targeted the costimulatory receptor OX40 (CD134), was an agonistic, fully human IgG2 monoclonal antibody. Intravenous ivuxolimab was administered to patients every 2 weeks at six dose levels: 0.01, 0.1, 0.3, 1.5, 3 and 10 mg/kg. Of the approximately 54 dose-escalation patients, hepatocellular carcinoma was present in 19, melanoma in approximately 15, renal cell carcinoma in 9 and head and neck cancer in 9. A male proportion of under 85% and a mean age of 60 years, ranging from about 23 to 90, were recorded for the dose-escalation cohort. Prior anti-PD-1, anti-PD-L1 or anti-CTLA-4 therapy was permitted, and 40% of dose-escalation patients had received checkpoint inhibitors. Three dose-escalation patients achieved partial responses, one with hepatocellular carcinoma and two with cutaneous melanoma. The purpose of peripheral TCRbeta sequencing was to test whether ivuxolimab changed TCR sequence diversity and led to clonal T-cell expansion. The paper covers the monotherapy dose-escalation part of the phase I ivuxolimab trial, which included N ≈ 57 patients. Summary of the overall study and its limitations: Which antigens the clonally expanded peripheral T cells were specific for was not determined. At doses from 0.1 to 3.0 mg/kg, clonal expansion was seen in both CD4+ and CD8+ blood T cells between baseline and week 6. In the 0.1-3.0 mg/kg groups, partial responders were among the patients with the lowest normalized peripheral clonal expansion, particularly in CD8+ T cells. Low levels of normalized T-cell clonal expansion were also seen in some nonresponding patients. After ivuxolimab, more expanded clones were found on average in CD8+ T cells than in CD4+ T cells.

For sequencing of the TCRbeta CDR3 region, genomic DNA was extracted from the sorted cells. The immunoSEQ Assay was used to sequence the TCRbeta CDR3 regions. The table was pulled from immuneACCESS by TCRdb, which kept in-frame rearrangements only. Such tables lose some clones; where checked, under half of the loss comes from unresolved V genes, and the rest has no known cause. This sample has some 21,000 clones in its table, and roughly 89% of those were observed once. The ten biggest clones cover 50% of the sample. CDR1 and CDR2, looked up from the germline V gene, are MDHEN and SYDVKM. Counted from cysteine to phenylalanine, this CDR3 has 18 amino acids. Only the CDR3 portion is preserved as DNA: 54 bases, with reading frame beginning at the first base. Here V drops 6 bases and J drops 4 bases, and the junction holds 14 bases not matched to any gene. Patients with autoimmune disease history or receiving systemic immunosuppression were excluded from the trial. Peripheral blood for TCR sequencing was collected from all dose cohorts at baseline, on cycle 4 day 1, and on cycle 7 day 1. The samples were taken from a phase I, first-in-human, multicenter, open-label dose-escalation trial of ivuxolimab. Adults with locally advanced or metastatic melanoma, renal cell carcinoma, hepatocellular carcinoma or head and neck squamous cell carcinoma were enrolled in the trial. CD4+ and CD8+ T cells were sorted separately from peripheral blood before TCR sequencing.

This clone is judged medium-sized (0.01 to 0.1%). The specificity of this receptor is unknown. Per-base quality was not reported, and no clone a single base away is much larger than it. Material: CD4+ or CD8+ T cells sorted from blood, obtained in a trial of the OX40 agonist ivuxolimab. This TCR was recovered from an adult with an advanced solid tumor such as melanoma, head and neck, liver or kidney cancer. The chain joins TRBV28 to TRBJ2-3, and TRBD2 matches 12 of the central bases. The CDR3 protein: CASSLTSGRGGSADTQYF. The DNA sequence is as follows: TGTGCCAGCAGCCTGACTAGCGGGAGAGGGGGGAGCGCAGATACGCAGTATTTT.